This is a list of T cell receptor beta chains from one sample in a study of tumor T cells in aggressive B-cell lymphoma. Sequenced by immunoSEQ multiplex PCR; TCRdb stores in-frame clones only, minus some. The sample has 10,000 to 14,000 clones; around 91% are singletons. Sequencing used tumor tissue. The source is an adult with diffuse large B cell lymphoma. Each CDR3 is given with its conserved first and last residue. Size is omitted from some rows. Given values are once, few, many or a class for expanded clones.

J,V,size,CDR3
TRBJ2-7,TRBV6-1,once,CASSVGTSSSYEQYF
TRBJ2-7,TRBV13,.,CASSPGLAGIGYEQYF
TRBJ2-1,TRBV2,.,CASRAGGRSEQFF
TRBJ2-2,TRBV5-1,once,CASRGPGDTGELFF
TRBJ2-3,TRBV7-7,.,CASSFGTGSTDTQYF
TRBJ2-7,TRBV15,.,CATSSGRQLHEQYF
TRBJ1-2,TRBV12-5,.,CASGLLQGTGYTF
TRBJ2-5,TRBV6-4,.,CASSGRDKLEQKETQYF
TRBJ2-5,TRBV10-3,few,CAISERLGQGETQYF
TRBJ2-1,TRBV28,.,CASSFRGNEQFF
.,TRBV27,.,CASSLSSRSEQYF
.,TRBV5-1,.,CASSLTRAYEQYF
TRBJ1-3,TRBV5-1,.,CASSFEGSGNTIYF
TRBJ2-2,TRBV4-3,.,CASSQDFGGMWSGELFF
TRBJ2-7,TRBV18,.,CASSLGTGAYEQYF
TRBJ2-3,TRBV5-1,.,CASSLSGRSPDTQYF
TRBJ1-4,TRBV5-6,.,CASRRGVSEKLFF
TRBJ2-7,TRBV5-4,.,CASTEGTGGYEQYF
TRBJ1-2,TRBV6-4,once,CASSRTGGVSGYTF
TRBJ2-1,TRBV28,.,CASSSTGRFVAGSYNEQFF
TRBJ2-5,TRBV29-1,.,CSVTGSGFGTQYF
TRBJ2-2,TRBV6-6,.,CASSYLRAGDGGELFF
TRBJ2-1,TRBV2,once,CASSEAGHQYNEQFF
TRBJ2-1,TRBV27,.,CASSFRGLSQLVQFF
TRBJ2-1,TRBV4-2,.,CASSQGSLGVNEQFF
TRBJ1-5,TRBV7-6,.,CASSPLQEQPQHF
TRBJ2-7,TRBV15,few,CATSRRGFGEQYF
TRBJ2-7,TRBV29-1,.,CSVEDTGEYEQYF
TRBJ2-3,TRBV28,.,CASRRTSGRTDTQYF
TRBJ2-7,TRBV6-5,once,CASSRTGGGYEQYF
TRBJ1-5,TRBV5-1,.,CASSLGQGQPQHF
TRBJ2-7,TRBV5-1,.,CASSLYWTSDYEQYF
TRBJ1-2,TRBV27,.,CASSMTGYGYTF
TRBJ2-7,TRBV4-1,.,CASSQDQTYEQYF
TRBJ1-5,TRBV19,.,CASSEVPGPKGPQHF
TRBJ2-3,TRBV5-1,.,CASQAGGVRDTQYF
TRBJ2-7,TRBV5-6,.,CASTTYSTGTSGRAVYF
TRBJ1-2,TRBV28,.,CASLGQGDGYTF
TRBJ2-7,TRBV6-1,.,CASSEGTGFYEQYF
TRBJ2-5,TRBV28,.,CATQEAGAHQETQYF
TRBJ2-7,TRBV18,.,CASSPAGWSNEQYF
TRBJ1-1,TRBV27,.,CASTPRGPGTEAFF
TRBJ1-3,TRBV5-1,.,CVSSLQGSGDTIYF
TRBJ2-2,TRBV4-1,few,CASSHPVAGELFF
TRBJ2-6,TRBV5-5,.,CASAQIPAQGARKGANVLTF